One T cell receptor beta chain is described in this entry. This record comes from a study of blood T cell repertoires in COVID-19. Libraries were prepared by immunoSEQ multiplex PCR; TCRdb keeps only in-frame clonotypes and omits some of them. This table has 20,000 to 25,000 clones, more than 70% appearing once. Between the trimmed V and J ends, which lost 1 base and 1 base, there was a span of 6 bases. The CDR3 extends over 15 amino acids. Germline values: CDR1 KGHDR, CDR2 SFDVKD. The V and J genes are TRBV24-1 and TRBJ2-2; no clear D. The sequenced sample was peripheral blood. The TCR comes from a human donor in a cohort sampled during active COVID-19. The donor label of this sample is uncertain. Here the CDR3 DNA reads TGTGCCACCAGTGATTTAATTAAGAACACCGGGGAGCTGTTTTTT. Amino acids: CATSDLIKNTGELFF.